These 10 T cell receptor beta chains originate from one sample sequenced in a study of identical twins. One entry per CDR3 protein, called by TCRdb with MiXCR from the 5' RACE reads. The sample consists of nearly 650,000 distinct CDR3 sequences, about 7.6% of them appearing once. These data were also reused for a study on yellow fever vaccine responses in identical twins.

The specimen was PBMCs. These receptors originate from a woman aged 18-29 years in good health.

The table lists this clonotype with many counts. V gene TRBV5-1 combines with J gene TRBJ1-3; TRBD1 agrees at 7 bases. The V and J ends lost 4 bases and 2 bases, in that order; junction bases with no gene match: 3. In germline, CDR1 is SGHRS, CDR2 YFSETQ. The CDR3 is made up of 14 amino acids. DNA for the CDR3: TGCGCCAGCAGCATGGGACAGCCTGGAAACACCATATATTTT. Translated: CASSMGQPGNTIYF.

In its sample, this clonotype was seen many times. The chain has TRBV4-1 and TRBJ2-2; unclear D gene. The V gene lost 1 base and the J gene lost 1 base, with 10 bases spanning the gap. This CDR3 is built from 16 residues. Germline CDR1 reads MGHRA; CDR2 reads YSYEKL. The DNA of the CDR3 is TGCGCCAGCAGCCAAGCGACCCTGGGGAACACCGGGGAGCTGTTTTTT. Amino acid sequence: CASSQATLGNTGELFF.

V is TRBV11-3 and J is TRBJ2-3; the D is unclear. This CDR3 comprises 13 residues. Deletions cut 5 bases from V and 2 bases from J, with 8 bases between. Germline-derived CDR1 and CDR2 are SGHNT and YENEEA. In DNA form, the CDR3 reads TGTGCCAGCAGCCCCAGCGACACAGATACGCAGTATTTT. Amino acids: CASSPSDTDTQYF.

The chain joins TRBV12-3 or TRBV12-4 to TRBJ2-1; TRBD2 might be the D (6 bases). The CDR3 totals 12 residues. V was cut by 10 bases and J by 10 bases, with 17 bases left in between. CDR3 sequence (DNA): TGTGCCAACATGAATTTGGGGAGGGAGCAGTTCTTC. This sequence encodes CANMNLGREQFF.

V gene TRBV7-9 combines with J gene TRBJ2-7, with D possibly matching TRBD2 (6 bases). V was cut by 8 bases and J by 1 base, with 15 bases left in between. CDR3 length: 14 amino acids. CDR1 and CDR2 from the germline V gene are SEHNR and FQNEAQ (reference sequence). The CDR3: CASVGLRTSYEQYF. In DNA, the CDR3 is TGTGCCAGCGTGGGACTCCGAACGTCCTACGAGCAGTACTTC.

The chain employs TRBV12-3 or TRBV12-4 and TRBJ1-1, with D hard to call. The CDR3 runs 15 residues. The V end lost 6 bases, the J end lost 0 bases, and 14 bases lay between the germline ends. The DNA of the CDR3 is TGTGCCAGCAGACCATGGACTTTCATGAACACTGAAGCTTTCTTT. Protein: CASRPWTFMNTEAFF.

This clonotype was detected only a few times. The gene calls are TRBV6-2 or TRBV6-3 and TRBJ2-6; the match to TRBD1 covers 7 bases. This CDR3 has 15 amino acids. J was trimmed by 0 bases and V by 10 bases; bases with no gene match: 6. Germline V CDR1 and CDR2: MNHEY, SVGEGT. The chain's CDR3 is CAITGQLSGANVLTF. The CDR3 DNA is TGTGCCATAACGGGACAGCTCTCTGGGGCCAACGTCCTGACTTTC.

This rearrangement joins TRBV6-1 to TRBJ2-7; D gene uncertain. This CDR3 has 14 amino acids. Germline values: CDR1 MNHNS, CDR2 SASEGT. Trimming pared 7 bases from V and 1 base from J, leaving 14 bases between. CDR3 residues: CASTSHMNSYEQYF. The CDR3 nucleotides are TGTGCCAGCACCTCCCACATGAATTCCTACGAGCAGTACTTC.

In its sample, this clonotype was seen many times. V usage is TRBV20-1 and J usage is TRBJ2-2; TRBD2 matches at 11 bases. The CDR3 is made up of 15 amino acids. Germline V gives CDR1 DFQATT, CDR2 SNEGSKA (reference sequence). Trimming cost V 6 bases and J 5 bases; bases outside gene matches: 8. The CDR3 coding sequence is TGCAGTGCCACCCTAGCGGGGGGTTCGACCGGGGAGCTGTTTTTT. It translates to CSATLAGGSTGELFF.

The chain is built from TRBV7-9 and TRBJ1-2; 7 bases agree with TRBD1. Per germline, CDR1 SEHNR and CDR2 FQNEAQ (reference sequence). The CDR3 runs 16 residues. J was trimmed by 2 bases and V by 3 bases; bases with no gene match: 9. The CDR3 nucleotides are TGTGCCAGCAGCTTTCCAGGGGGACTGTCGAACTATGGCTACACCTTC. Translation gives CASSFPGGLSNYGYTF.